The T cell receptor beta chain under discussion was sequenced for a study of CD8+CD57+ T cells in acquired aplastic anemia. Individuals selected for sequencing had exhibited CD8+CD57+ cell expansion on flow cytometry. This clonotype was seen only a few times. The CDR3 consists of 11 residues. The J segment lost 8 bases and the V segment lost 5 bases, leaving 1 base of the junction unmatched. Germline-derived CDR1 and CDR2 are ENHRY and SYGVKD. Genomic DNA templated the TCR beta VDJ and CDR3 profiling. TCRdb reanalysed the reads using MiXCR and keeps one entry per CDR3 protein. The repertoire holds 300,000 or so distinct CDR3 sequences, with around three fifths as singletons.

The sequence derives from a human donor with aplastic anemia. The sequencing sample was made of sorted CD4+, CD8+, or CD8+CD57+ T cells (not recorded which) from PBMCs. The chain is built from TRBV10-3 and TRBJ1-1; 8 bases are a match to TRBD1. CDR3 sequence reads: CAISRDREAFF. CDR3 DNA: TGTGCCATCAGTCGGGACAGGGAAGCTTTCTTT.